Reported below is one T cell receptor (beta chain). Its antigen is still unknown. V shed 0 bases and J shed 6 bases, with 14 bases lying between them. The germline CDR1 and CDR2 sequences are LGHNA and YSLEER. This CDR3 contains 15 residues. With 60 Vbeta and 13 Jbeta primers, the PCR was carried out. TCRdb keeps only in-frame clones here, not all; method: immunoSEQ multiplex PCR. The table lists 160,000 or so clones, nearly 80% of them singletons, with more than 9.5% in the top ten. The data were obtained in a study of cytomegalovirus exposure and HLA in healthy donors. Turning to the study itself: The roughly 100 million unique TCR beta sequences, from around 200 million T cells, were found by an earlier analysis. Overall study findings and caveats: Serostatus for CMV was the only available immune exposure information. The productive fraction for most TCR beta V segments was about 87% or about 30% in an earlier analysis. Clonal expansion was found to be greater in HLA-associated TCR beta chains than in equally common others in a later analysis.

The TCR was taken from a man aged 18 to 30 in good health and CMV-seropositive. Sequenced sample: PBMCs. The chain joins TRBV4-3 to TRBJ1-1; tentatively, D is TRBD1 (6 bases). Here the CDR3 reads CASSQDRGSQAEAFF. The CDR3 DNA sequence: TGCGCCAGCAGCCAAGATAGGGGGTCCCAGGCTGAAGCTTTCTTT.